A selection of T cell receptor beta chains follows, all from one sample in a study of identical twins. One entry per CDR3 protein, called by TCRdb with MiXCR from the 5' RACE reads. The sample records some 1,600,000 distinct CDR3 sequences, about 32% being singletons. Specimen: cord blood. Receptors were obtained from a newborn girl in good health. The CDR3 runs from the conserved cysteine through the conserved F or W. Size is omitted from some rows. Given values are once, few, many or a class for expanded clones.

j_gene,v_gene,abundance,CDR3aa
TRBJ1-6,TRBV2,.,CASETGGGNSPLHF
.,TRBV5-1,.,CAGSFGRLMQETQYF
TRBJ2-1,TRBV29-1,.,CSVEGLASGINEQFF
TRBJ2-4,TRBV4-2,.,CASSQVVNYHEQYF
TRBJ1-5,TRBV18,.,CASSPSGTSQPQHF
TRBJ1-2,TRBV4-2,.,CASSQDASPKNNYGYTF
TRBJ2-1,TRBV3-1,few,CASSGVAGWSYNEQFF
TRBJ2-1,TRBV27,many,CASSFPGSYNEQFF
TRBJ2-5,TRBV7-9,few,CASSLVRPLSQETQYF
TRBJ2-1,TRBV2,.,CASSEDVGVSYNEQFF
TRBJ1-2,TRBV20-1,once,CSARAGTGVYGYTF
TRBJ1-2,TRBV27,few,CASRYREGNGYTF
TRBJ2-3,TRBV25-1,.,CASSESDSSTDTQYF
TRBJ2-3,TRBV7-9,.,CASSLYWGQGSGAYTDTQYF
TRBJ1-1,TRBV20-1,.,CSARDLLHPPTEAFF
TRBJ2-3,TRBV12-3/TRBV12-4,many,CASSSLGSTDTQYF
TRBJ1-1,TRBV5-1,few,CASSLVSGSTEAFF
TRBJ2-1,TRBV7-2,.,CASSLISGLADHNEQFF
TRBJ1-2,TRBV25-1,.,CASSGPENRAYGYTF
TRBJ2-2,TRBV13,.,CASSFDRRSTGELFF
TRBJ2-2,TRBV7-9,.,CASSFTFSTANTGELFF
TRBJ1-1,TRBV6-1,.,CASRILTLLETEAFF
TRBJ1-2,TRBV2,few,CASRFNSGTQGYGYTF
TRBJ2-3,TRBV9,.,CASSVTTTRGDTQYF
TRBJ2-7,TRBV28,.,CASKTGTLNNEQYF
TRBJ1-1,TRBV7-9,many,CASSPRDRGNTEAFF
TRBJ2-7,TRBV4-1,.,CASSQDQGAIAYEQYF
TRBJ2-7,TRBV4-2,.,CASSPREGTDYEQYF
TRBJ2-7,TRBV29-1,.,CSVEKWGGGQGNSKQYF
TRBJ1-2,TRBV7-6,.,CASSLTGRGSDYGYTF
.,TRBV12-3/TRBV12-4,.,CASRRTSGSLETQYF
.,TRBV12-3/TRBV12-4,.,CASSWGAHYEQYF